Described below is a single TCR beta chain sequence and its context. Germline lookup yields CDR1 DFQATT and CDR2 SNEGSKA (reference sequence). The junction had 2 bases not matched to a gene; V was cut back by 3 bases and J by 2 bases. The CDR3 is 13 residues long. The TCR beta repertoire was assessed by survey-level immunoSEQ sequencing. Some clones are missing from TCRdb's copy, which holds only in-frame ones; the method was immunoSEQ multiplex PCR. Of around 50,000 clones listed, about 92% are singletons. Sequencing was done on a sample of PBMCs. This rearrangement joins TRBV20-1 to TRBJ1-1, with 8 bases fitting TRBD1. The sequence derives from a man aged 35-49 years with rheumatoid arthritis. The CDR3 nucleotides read TGCAGTGCTAGTTCAGGGGGCAACACTGAAGCTTTCTTT. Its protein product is CSASSGGNTEAFF.